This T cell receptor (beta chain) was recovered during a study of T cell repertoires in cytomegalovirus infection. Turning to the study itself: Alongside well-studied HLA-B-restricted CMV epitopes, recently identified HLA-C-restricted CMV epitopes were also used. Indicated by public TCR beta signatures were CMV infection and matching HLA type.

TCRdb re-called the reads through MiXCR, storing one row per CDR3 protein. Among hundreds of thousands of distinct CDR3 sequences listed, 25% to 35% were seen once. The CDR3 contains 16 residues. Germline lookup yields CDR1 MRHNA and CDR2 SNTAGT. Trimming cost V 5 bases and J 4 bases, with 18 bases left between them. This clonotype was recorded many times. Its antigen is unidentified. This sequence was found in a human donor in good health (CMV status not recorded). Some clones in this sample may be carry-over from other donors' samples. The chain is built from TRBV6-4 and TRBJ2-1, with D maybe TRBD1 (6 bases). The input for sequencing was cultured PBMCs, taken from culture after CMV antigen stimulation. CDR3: CASSPLGQQGYNEQFF. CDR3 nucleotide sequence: TGTGCCAGCAGTCCCCTCGGACAGCAAGGATACAATGAGCAGTTCTTC.